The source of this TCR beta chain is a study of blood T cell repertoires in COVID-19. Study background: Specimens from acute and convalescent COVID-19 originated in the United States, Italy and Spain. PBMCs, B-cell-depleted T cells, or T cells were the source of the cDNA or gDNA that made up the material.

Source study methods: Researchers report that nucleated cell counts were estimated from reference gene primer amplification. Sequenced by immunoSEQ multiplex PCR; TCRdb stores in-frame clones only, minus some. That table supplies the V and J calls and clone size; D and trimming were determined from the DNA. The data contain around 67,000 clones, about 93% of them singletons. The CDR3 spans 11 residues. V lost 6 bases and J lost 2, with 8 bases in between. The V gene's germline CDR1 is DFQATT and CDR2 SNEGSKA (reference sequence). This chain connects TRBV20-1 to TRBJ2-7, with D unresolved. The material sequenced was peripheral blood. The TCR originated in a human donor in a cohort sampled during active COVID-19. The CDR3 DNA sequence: TGCAGTGCCATGGGCACCTACGAGCAGTACTTC. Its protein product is CSAMGTYEQYF.